Included here is one T cell receptor beta chain sequence, with context. In this sample, this clone turned up a few times. Its antigen target is currently unknown. No much larger clone is present one base from it, and per-base qualities are unavailable. The germline V gene encodes CDR1 LNHNV and CDR2 YYDKDF (reference sequence). Spanning cysteine to phenylalanine, the CDR3 consists of 15 amino acids. CDR3 DNA is the only sequence kept; it has 45 bases, read in frame from the first base. The V end loses 0 bases and the J end loses 8 bases, and a stretch of 16 bases separates them. The entry originates in a study of blood T cell repertoires in COVID-19 (dated by TCRdb to about 2020). Background on the whole study: Collaborator samples came from the United States, Italy and Spain and covered acute and convalescent phases of COVID-19. The prospective study material was composed of cDNA or gDNA derived from T cells, B-cell-depleted T cells, or PBMCs. Subjects who had been exposed to COVID-19, were actively infected with it, or had recovered from it provided the deeply sampled blood TCRbeta repertoires that made up the dataset. The repertoires were made available in a free public database intended to serve as a resource for research on the immune response to SARS-CoV-2. The samples were drawn from two sources: the first 160 participants of the ongoing ImmuneRACE study, and 1,000 to 1,500 subjects contributed by 6 global collaborators. The sample metadata nearly always contained a de-identified subject ID, COVID-19 status, age in years and sex. Where available, HLA class I and class II types were taken from metadata supplied by the sample provider and were not determined by assay-based typing. Results and caveats for the whole study, not just this receptor: The amount of clinical and demographic metadata varied by source and participant and was provided uncurated.

TCRbeta CDR3 regions were amplified from genomic DNA by means of the immunoSEQ Assay, a bias-controlled multiplex PCR. Per the source publication's procedure: Nucleated cell counts per sample were estimated from amplification of reference gene primers within the assay. Sequence reads were collapsed and filtered to measure the absolute abundance of every unique TCRbeta CDR3 rearrangement. For each sample, productive Simpson clonality was calculated as the square root of Simpson's diversity index across productive rearrangements. TCRdb stores this immuneACCESS table with in-frame sequences only. Part of the clones is absent; in the studies checked, under half of the shortfall reflects unresolved V genes, and no reason is known for the rest. The V and J calls and clone size are taken from that table; D and trimming were inferred from the DNA. A total of 75,000 or so clones appear in this sample, roughly 85% of them only once. The ten largest account for about 20% of the sample.

Each collaborating institution followed its own protocols to collect whole blood in K2EDTA tubes. For TCRbeta analysis, collaborators shipped samples as frozen whole blood, isolated PBMCs, or DNA extracted from either of those sample types. The clonotype comes from a woman aged 80 or over with acute or convalescent COVID-19. The sequenced sample was peripheral blood. This receptor chain uses TRBV15 and TRBJ1-2; the D gene assignment is ambiguous. This receptor has the CDR3 CATSRDTLRGYGYTF. The sequenced DNA: TGTGCCACCAGCAGAGATACCCTGAGAGGCTACGGCTACACCTTC.